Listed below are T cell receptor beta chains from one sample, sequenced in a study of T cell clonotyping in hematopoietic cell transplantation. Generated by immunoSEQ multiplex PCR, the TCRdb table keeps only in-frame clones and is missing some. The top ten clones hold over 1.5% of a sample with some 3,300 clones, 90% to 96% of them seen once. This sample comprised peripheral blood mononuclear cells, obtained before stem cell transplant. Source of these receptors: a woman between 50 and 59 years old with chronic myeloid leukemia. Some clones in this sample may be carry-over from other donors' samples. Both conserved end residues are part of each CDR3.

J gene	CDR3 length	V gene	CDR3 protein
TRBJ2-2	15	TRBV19	CASSVEQGGTGELFF
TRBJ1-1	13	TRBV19	CASSILTDTEAFF
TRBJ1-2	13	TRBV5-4	CASYLWGEKGYTF
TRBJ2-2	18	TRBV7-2	CASSPRVPGTANTGELFF
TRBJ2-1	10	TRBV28	CASSGTEQFF
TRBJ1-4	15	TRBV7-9	CASRVTGTGDEKLFF
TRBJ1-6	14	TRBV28	CASTPGGGLFPLHF
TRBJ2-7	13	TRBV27	CASSPRSSYEQYF
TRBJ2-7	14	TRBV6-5	CASRRSGRAVEQYF
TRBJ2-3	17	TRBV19	CASSIGGQGKVGDTQYF
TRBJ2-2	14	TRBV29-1	CSVLWKYNTGELFF
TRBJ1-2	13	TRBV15	CATSSRTGQGYTF
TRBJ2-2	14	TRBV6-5	CASSYWDGTGELFF
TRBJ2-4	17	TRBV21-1	CASSKAPSSTAKNIQYF
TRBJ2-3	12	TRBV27	CASSKQGYQPYF
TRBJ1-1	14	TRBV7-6	CASSSETGEIEAFF
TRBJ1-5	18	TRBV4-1	CASSQEGLGRGSNQPQHF
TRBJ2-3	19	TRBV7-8	CASSSGLASMATSGNTQYF
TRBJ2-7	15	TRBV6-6	CASSFQGDSQGEQYF
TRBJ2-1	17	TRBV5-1	CASSLAPLAGPYNEQFF
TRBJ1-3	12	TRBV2	CASSEVGNTIYF
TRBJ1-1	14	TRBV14	CASSLAGMNTEAFF
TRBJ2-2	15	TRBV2	CASSLAGRNTGELFF
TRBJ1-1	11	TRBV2	CASKYGPEAFF
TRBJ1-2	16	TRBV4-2	CASSQAGQGENYGYTF
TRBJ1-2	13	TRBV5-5	CASSLEGVYGYTF
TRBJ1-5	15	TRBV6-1	CASSGGTGGNQPQHF
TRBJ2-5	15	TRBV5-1	CASSSDRGQGETQYF
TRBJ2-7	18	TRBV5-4	CASSLAGLGTFTSYEQYF
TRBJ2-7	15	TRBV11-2	CASTLERGASYEQYF
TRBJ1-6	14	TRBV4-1	CASSQEQNNSPLHF
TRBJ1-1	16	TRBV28	CASIGTDWLLNTEAFF
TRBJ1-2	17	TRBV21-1	CASSKVTGPLANYGYTF
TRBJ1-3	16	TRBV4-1	CASSQPRAMAGNTIYF
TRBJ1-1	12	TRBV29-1	CSVLAGGIEAFF
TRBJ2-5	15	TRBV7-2	CASSPGQGREETQYF
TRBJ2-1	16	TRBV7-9	CASSLHGTGVNNEQFF
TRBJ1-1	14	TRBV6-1	CASRQDPTSTEAFF
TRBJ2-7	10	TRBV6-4	CASDTYEQYF
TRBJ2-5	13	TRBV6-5	CASSPDGVRTQYF
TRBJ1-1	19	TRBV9	CASSVGVRGRGGMNTEAFF
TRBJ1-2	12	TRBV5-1	CASSPGREGYTF